This note documents a single T cell receptor (beta chain) sequence. The antigen is unknown. These data originate in a study of blood T cells in healthy people across ages. Study-level points and caveats: A roughly linear age-dependent decrease characterized TCR beta diversity per million T cells. Comparison with aged donors showed that long-lived donors had more naive CD4+ cells and higher diversity.

Sample-barcoded 5' priming and a J-beta primer mix drove a second PCR of roughly 6 to 12 cycles. The template-switch adaptor, which had 12 random nucleotides, put a tag on each cDNA molecule. At least 3 million CDR3-containing paired-end reads were obtained per sample. In TCRdb, the 5' RACE reads were re-called with MiXCR into one record per CDR3 protein. In the table there are about 770,000 distinct CDR3 sequences, roughly 44% of which are singletons. Material for sequencing was blood. The receptor was isolated from a man in his fifties or sixties in good health.

In DNA form, the CDR3 reads TGTGCCAGCAAGGGACTTCCTCACACAGATACGCAGTATTTT. It encodes CASKGLPHTDTQYF. The chain uses TRBV27 and TRBJ2-3, with D possibly matching TRBD2 (6 bases). The CDR3 runs 14 residues. Germline assignment: CDR1 MNHEY and CDR2 SMNVEV (reference sequence). V lost 7 bases and J lost 2, with 13 bases in between.